This T cell receptor beta chain is drawn from a study of T cells in women clearing cervical HPV infection (dated by TCRdb to between 2018 and 2020). For context, the study as a whole: The cases were fewer than 30 women with histologically confirmed HPV16-related CIN3 or worse, and 2 of these cases were invasive cancers. The roughly 27 controls were women who cleared a single incident HPV16 infection within 12 months without developing precancer or cancer. Because only a few women had HLA typing data, the possibility that HLA type acted as a confounder could not be ruled out. Blood from cases was drawn at the visit where the lesion was first identified, while blood from controls was drawn once the infection was no longer detected. Among cases, blood sampling occurred a median of 149 days after lesion detection, with an interquartile range of about 90 to 230 days. The parent cohort enrolled under 11,000 women aged 18 or older in Guanacaste, Costa Rica, in 1993 to 1994 and followed the women for around 7 years. Cases were matched to controls by age within five years and by the year the sample was collected. An exploratory proof-of-principle case-control study, nested within the Guanacaste HPV Natural History Study in Costa Rica, was conducted to compare TCR repertoires across cervical HPV16 outcomes. A median age of approximately 32 years was observed in cases versus 38 to 40 in controls, and no significant differences in baseline characteristics were found. Five blinded duplicates per group were added as quality controls, so that roughly 60 samples were obtained: 50 or so participants and some 10 replicates.

Every participant had a single incident cervical HPV16 infection, and women with prevalent HPV16 infections were excluded. Cervical HPV DNA was detected with MY09/MY11 PCR, and genotyping was done with dot-blot hybridization. About 15 mL of heparinized blood were centrifuged, and the buffy coat was aliquoted, frozen at -30°C, then stored at -80°C. Genomic DNA was extracted from buffy coat specimens using QIAGEN kits. Overall results and qualifications from the work: Because of the cross-sectional design, the study could not determine whether the associations came before infection or resulted from infection, and neither effector/memory subsets nor HPV-specific T cells were isolated. Significantly higher TCR repertoire richness was observed in CIN3+ cases than in controls across sequencing depths, whereas no difference in evenness was found. TRBV6-7 relative abundance was lower in cases than in controls (roughly 0.11% versus 0.16%; Bonferroni P = 0.0008). Cases were distinguished from controls with an estimated AUC of roughly 0.82 by random forest classifiers combining richness and V gene abundances. Because the number of T cells per sample was unknown, the richness differences could reflect varying T-cell content rather than repertoire biology.

From cysteine to phenylalanine, the CDR3 is 13 amino acids long. The DNA covers only part of the CDR3, 30 bases in frame from base 1. Taken from the germline V gene, the CDR1 and CDR2 loops are SNHLY and FYNNEI. V is pared back by 7 bases and J by 5 bases, with 14 bases lying between the germline termini. TCR beta CDR3 regions were amplified by multiplex PCR from an average of roughly 1.1 ug genomic DNA per sample using the immunoSEQ assay. To correct primer bias, the assay used a complete synthetic TCR repertoire to set an amplification baseline. The amplicons were sequenced using the Illumina platform. The paper's data handling went like this. Sequences were error-corrected by clustering with frequency ratios and a modified nearest-neighbor algorithm, then analyzed in the immunoSEQ Analyzer with IMGT gene definitions. At each rarefaction depth, TCR richness and evenness were averaged over 20 rarefaction repeats, and samples with fewer sequences than the depth were excluded. Wilcoxon rank sum tests with FDR correction were used to compare relative abundances of V, D and J genes between the groups. In the blinded duplicates, the intraclass correlation was approximately 95% for TCR richness and averaged about 80% across more than 65 gene segments. In TCRdb, the immuneACCESS table is reduced to in-frame sequences with V and J assigned. These tables do not hold every clone; where another copy was compared, an unresolved V gene accounts for under half, and the others remain unexplained. V, J and clone size were drawn from that table, and D and trimming were deduced from the DNA. This sample's table contains about 30,000 clones. The leading ten clones occupy 3.5% to 5% of the sample.

In regard to this clone: There is no known antigen for this receptor. The DNA ends 3 residues before the CDR3 does, and the rest of the CDR3 is filled in from the germline J gene.

The chain uses TRBV2 and TRBJ1-1; the D gene is perhaps TRBD1, from 5 matching bases. The sequence was obtained from a woman aged 18 to 75 with a cervical HPV16 infection that either progressed to CIN3+ or cleared (not recorded which). What was sequenced was blood buffy coat. The CDR3 region reads CASTGVRDTEAFF. The sequenced CDR3 bases are TGTGCCAGCACGGGGGTTAGAGATACTGAA.